The 14 T cell receptor beta chains presented below share a single source sample, sequenced in a study of control samples from healthy donors and cancer patients. Using immunoSEQ multiplex PCR, the repertoire was profiled, and TCRdb retains in-frame clones only, with some absent. In the table there are about 86,000 clones, about 92% of which are singletons. Source material: blood. The receptor set was obtained from a woman aged 25-40 years in good health.

The chain combines TRBV27 with TRBJ2-6; weak D call: TRBD1 (5 bases). Germline loops: CDR1 MNHEY, CDR2 SMNVEV (reference sequence). This CDR3 region has 15 residues. Trimming pared 1 base from V and 1 base from J, leaving 5 bases between. CDR3 residues: CASSLWTSGANVLTF. Written as DNA, the CDR3 is TGTGCCAGCAGTTTATGGACATCTGGGGCCAACGTCCTGACTTTC.

V is TRBV5-4 and J is TRBJ2-7; 13 bases are a match to TRBD2. The CDR3 spans 17 residues. J gave up 7 bases and V 0 bases, and 10 bases lay outside the gene matches. Germline assignment: CDR1 SGHNT and CDR2 YYREEE (reference sequence). CDR3 sequence: CASSLGTSGGLDLEQYF. CDR3 nucleotide sequence: TGTGCCAGCAGCTTGGGGACTAGCGGGGGCTTGGATTTGGAGCAGTACTTC.

The J gene is TRBJ1-5, the V gene TRBV5-6; D uncertain. Trimming took 0 bases from V and 0 from J, leaving 7 bases between them. This CDR3 has 15 amino acids. Germline CDR1 and CDR2: SGHDT and YYEEEE. The CDR3 spells CASSLGPNSNQPQHF. The DNA of the CDR3 is TGTGCCAGCAGCTTGGGTCCAAATAGCAATCAGCCCCAGCATTTT.

The chain is built from TRBV19 and TRBJ1-2; no clear D. This CDR3 contains 15 residues. The germline V gene encodes CDR1 LNHDA and CDR2 SQIVND (reference sequence). V was clipped by 2 bases and J by 3 bases, with 13 bases between them. The chain's CDR3 is CASSILDSRYYGYTF. CDR3 in DNA: TGTGCCAGTAGTATATTGGACTCAAGGTACTATGGCTACACCTTC. Full variable domain (outside the CDR3, taken from reference TRBV19 and TRBJ1-2): DGGITQSPKYLFRKEGQNVTLSCEQNLNHDAMYWYRQDPGQGLRLIYYSQIVNDFQKGDIAEGYSVSREKKESFPLTVTSAQKNPTAFYLCASSILDSRYYGYTFGSGTRLTVV.

V usage is TRBV5-1 and J usage is TRBJ2-7, with TRBD2 identical over 11 bases. Germline CDR1 is SGHRS and CDR2 is YFSETQ. This CDR3 comprises 15 residues. Losses at the gene ends were 4 bases for V and 6 bases for J; bases not matched to a gene: 9. The DNA of the CDR3 is TGCGCCAGCAGCCCCGCCGGGACTAGCGGTGCCGAGCAGTACTTC. Translation: CASSPAGTSGAEQYF.

V usage is TRBV6-1 and J usage is TRBJ1-2, with 9 positions matching TRBD1. Trimming removed 1 base from V and 4 bases from J; junction bases left unmatched: 13. The germline V gene encodes CDR1 MNHNS and CDR2 SASEGT. The CDR3 is 18 amino acids. This CDR3 is CASSEVGTGYGVGYGYTF. The CDR3 bases are TGTGCCAGCAGTGAAGTGGGGACAGGGTATGGGGTGGGCTATGGCTACACCTTC.

The DNA for the CDR3 is TGTGCCAGCAGCACACTAGCCCAGGCTGAGCAGTTCTTC. Translating gives CASSTLAQAEQFF. This rearrangement joins TRBV7-6 to TRBJ2-1; D is perhaps TRBD2 (6 bases). This CDR3 spans 13 amino acids. Germline V gene lookup returns CDR1 SGHVS and CDR2 FNYEAQ. V lost 5 bases, J lost 9 bases, and 14 bases lay in between.

The chain couples TRBV9 to TRBJ1-1, with 7 bases aligning to TRBD1. CDR1 is SGDLS and CDR2 is YYNGEE in the germline V gene. With 4 bases clipped from V and 4 bases from J, the junction kept 7 bases outside the gene matches. There are 14 residues in the CDR3. The CDR3 reads CASSPGGQTTEAFF. The DNA for the CDR3 is TGTGCCAGCAGCCCAGGGGGGCAGACCACTGAAGCTTTCTTT.

This sequence joins TRBV6-5 and TRBJ1-1, with 10 bases lining up with TRBD1. Looked up from germline, CDR1 is MNHEY and CDR2 is SVGAGI. CDR3 length: 15 residues. Unmatched junction bases numbered 8, after V lost 6 bases and J lost 4 bases. The CDR3 region has the DNA TGTGCCAGCAGAACCTCTGACAGGGGGCTCACTGAAGCTTTCTTT. It yields the protein CASRTSDRGLTEAFF.

The V gene is TRBV14, the J gene TRBJ1-2; D perhaps matches TRBD1 (6 bases). V was shortened by 3 bases and J by 4 bases, with 21 bases between the two germline ends. Germline CDR1 reads SGHDN; CDR2 reads FVKESK. The CDR3 spans 17 residues. CDR3 amino acids: CASSQGEGLTGLYGYTF. DNA for the CDR3: TGTGCCAGCAGCCAGGGGGAAGGGCTAACAGGGCTCTATGGCTACACCTTC.

The gene calls are TRBV13 and TRBJ2-3, with D possibly being TRBD2 (6 bases). Deletions cut 4 bases from V and 2 bases from J, with 7 bases between. Germline loops: CDR1 PRHDT, CDR2 FYEKMQ (reference sequence). The CDR3 length is 13 residues. CDR3 nucleotide sequence: TGTGCCAGCAGCTGGGACTTCACAGATACGCAGTATTTT. Translating it yields CASSWDFTDTQYF.

This chain links TRBV4-1 with TRBJ1-2; no reliable D call. The CDR3 covers 13 residues. From germline, CDR1 is MGHRA and CDR2 YSYEKL. V lost 8 bases to trimming and J lost 2 bases, with 12 bases between them. CDR3 sequence: CASARARNYGYTF. In DNA form, the CDR3 reads TGCGCCAGCGCTCGGGCTAGAAACTATGGCTACACCTTC.

The DNA of the CDR3 is TGTGCCAGCAGTCCCGCCGGGACTAGTCGGACGGGAGTCGGTCGTACGCAGTATTTT. It specifies CASSPAGTSRTGVGRTQYF. V gene TRBV6-6 combines with J gene TRBJ2-3; TRBD2 matches 8 bases. The CDR3 consists of 19 residues. After removal of 5 bases from V and 8 bases from J, the junction contained 24 bases not matched to a gene. Per germline, CDR1 MNHNY and CDR2 SVGAGI (reference sequence).

This clone appeared once. The chain links TRBV14 to TRBJ2-1; D may be TRBD1 (6 bases). Looked up from germline, CDR1 is SGHDN and CDR2 is FVKESK. The CDR3 covers 13 residues. V was shortened by 2 bases and J by 9 bases, with 11 bases between the two germline ends. CDR3 coding DNA: TGTGCCAGCAGCCAAAACAGGGCCGGTGAGCAGTTCTTC. Its protein is CASSQNRAGEQFF. Filled out from reference TRBV14 and TRBJ2-1, the complete variable domain reads EAGVTQFPSHSVIEKGQTVTLRCDPISGHDNLYWYRRVMGKEIKFLLHFVKESKQDESGMPNNRFLAERTGGTYSTLKVQPAELEDSGVYFCASSQNRAGEQFFGPGTRLTVL.